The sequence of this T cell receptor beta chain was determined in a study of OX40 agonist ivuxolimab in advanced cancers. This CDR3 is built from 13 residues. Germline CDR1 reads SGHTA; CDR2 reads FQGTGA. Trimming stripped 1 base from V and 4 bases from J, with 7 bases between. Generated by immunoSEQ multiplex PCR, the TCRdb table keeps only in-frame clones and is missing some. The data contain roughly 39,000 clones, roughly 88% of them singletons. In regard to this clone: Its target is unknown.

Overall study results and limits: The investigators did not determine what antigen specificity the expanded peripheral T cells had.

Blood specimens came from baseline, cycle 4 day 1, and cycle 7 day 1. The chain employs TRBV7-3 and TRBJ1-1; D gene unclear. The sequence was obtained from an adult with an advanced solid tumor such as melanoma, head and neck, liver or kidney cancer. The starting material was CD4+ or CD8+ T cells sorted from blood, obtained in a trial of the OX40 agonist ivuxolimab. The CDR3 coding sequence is TGTGCCAGCAGCTTAAACCGTGGCACTGAAGCTTTCTTT. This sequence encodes CASSLNRGTEAFF. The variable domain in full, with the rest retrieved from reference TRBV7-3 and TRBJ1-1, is GAGVSQTPSNKVTEKGKYVELRCDPISGHTALYWYRQSLGQGPEFLIYFQGTGAADDSGLPNDRFFAVRPEGSVSTLKIQRTERGDSAVYLCASSLNRGTEAFFGQGTRLTVV.